Detailed here is one T cell receptor beta chain. Its antigen is not known. Germline-derived CDR1 and CDR2 are LNHDA and SQIVND (reference sequence). There are 16 residues in the CDR3. Deletions cut 4 bases from V and 4 bases from J, with 17 bases between. The time point: week 47, end of study. One vaccine dose held 300 ug of mutant IDH1 20-mer peptide and came with topical imiquimod. This record belongs to a study of a mutant IDH1 vaccine in newly diagnosed glioma. For the study at large: Beginning 4-6 weeks after radiotherapy alone, or with temozolomide cycles, vaccination took place. Beforehand, treatment had been radiotherapy, temozolomide, or both; the majority received both. Notes on the study in general: Shifts in the top peripheral T cell clonotypes seemed unrelated to pseudoprogression.

Generated by immunoSEQ multiplex PCR, the TCRdb table keeps only in-frame clones and is missing some. The data show 50,000 to 55,000 clones, about two thirds seen once. Specimen: peripheral blood mononuclear cells (PBMCs), collected from a glioma patient whose treatment included an IDH1 peptide vaccine. The genes are TRBV19 and TRBJ1-5; TRBD1 might be the D (5 bases). This clonotype originated in a man aged 35-49 years with glioma. Some clones in this sample may be carry-over from other donors' samples. The CDR3 coding sequence is TGTGCCAGTAGTACTGACCCGGCAGGGAGGAATCAGCCCCAGCATTTT. Residues: CASSTDPAGRNQPQHF.